This TCR beta chain was captured in a study of blood T cell repertoires in COVID-19. Looking at the study overall: Specimens from acute and convalescent COVID-19 originated in the United States, Italy and Spain. In each case, the material was cDNA or gDNA derived from T cells, B-cell-depleted T cells, or PBMCs.

Per the authors' pipeline: Estimation of nucleated cell counts was performed using reference gene primer amplification. Method: immunoSEQ multiplex PCR; TCRdb's copy keeps in-frame clones and lacks some. V and J calls and clone size are as listed in that table; D and trimming were resolved from the DNA. This sample has around 83,000 clones, with around 89% found just once. The CDR3 covers 14 residues. Germline CDR1 is LNHDA and CDR2 is SQIVND (reference sequence). Trimming took off 6 bases at V and 7 bases at J, with 13 bases between the two ends. The source material was peripheral blood. The receptor was isolated from a man in his 70s with active or convalescent COVID-19. V usage is TRBV19 and J usage is TRBJ1-6, with D perhaps matching TRBD1 (6 bases). Written as DNA, the CDR3 is TGTGCCAGTAGGGACCCTACAGGGAATTCACCCCTCCACTTT. Amino acid sequence: CASRDPTGNSPLHF.